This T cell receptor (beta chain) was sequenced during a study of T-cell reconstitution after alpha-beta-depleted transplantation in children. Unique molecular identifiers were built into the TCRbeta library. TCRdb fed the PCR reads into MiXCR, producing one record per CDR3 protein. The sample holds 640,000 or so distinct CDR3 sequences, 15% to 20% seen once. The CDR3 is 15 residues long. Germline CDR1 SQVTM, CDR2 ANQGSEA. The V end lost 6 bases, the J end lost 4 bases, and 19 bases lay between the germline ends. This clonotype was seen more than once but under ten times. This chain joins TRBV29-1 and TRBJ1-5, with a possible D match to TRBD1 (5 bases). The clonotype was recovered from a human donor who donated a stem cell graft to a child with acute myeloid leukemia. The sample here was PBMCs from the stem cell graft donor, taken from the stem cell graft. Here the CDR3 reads CSVSFSSWGNQPQHF. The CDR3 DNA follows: TGCAGCGTATCATTCAGTAGTTGGGGGAATCAGCCCCAGCATTTT.